Each of the 8 T cell receptor beta chains below was sequenced from the same sample in a study of T cell clonotyping in hematopoietic cell transplantation. Here immunoSEQ multiplex PCR was the method, and the copy in TCRdb shows in-frame clones only, minus some. The table has about 2,800 clones, 83% seen once. Sequenced material: PBMCs, taken 180 days after allogeneic stem cell transplant. The receptor set was obtained from a female patient between 40 and 55 years old who had an allogeneic stem cell transplant from a related donor, so T cells may come from the graft donor. Some clones in this sample may be carry-over from other donors' samples.

The rearrangement joins TRBV5-1 to TRBJ2-2; D is ambiguous. V lost 1 base and J 7 bases, leaving 11 bases between the germline ends. This CDR3 spans 14 amino acids. Germline values: CDR1 SGHRS, CDR2 YFSETQ. The DNA of the CDR3 is TGCGCCAGCAGCTTGTCACGGAGTGGCGGGGAGCTGTTTTTT. Residues: CASSLSRSGGELFF.

The gene calls are TRBV6-5 and TRBJ2-3, with 7 positions matching TRBD2. The CDR3 covers 14 residues. CDR1 is MNHEY and CDR2 is SVGAGI in the germline V gene. V shed 8 bases, J shed 2 bases, and the junction held 7 bases outside the gene matches. The chain's CDR3 is CASGQRGDTDTQYF. The CDR3 DNA is TGTGCCAGCGGCCAGCGGGGAGACACAGATACGCAGTATTTT.

The chain carries TRBV27 and TRBJ1-2; D is uncertain. There are 14 residues in the CDR3. Trimming removed 5 bases at V and 4 bases at J, with 14 bases between. CDR1 is MNHEY and CDR2 is SMNVEV in the germline V gene (reference sequence). CDR3 sequence: CASSPPRPFYGYTF. In nucleotides, the CDR3 is TGTGCCAGCAGTCCCCCGCGGCCTTTCTATGGCTACACCTTC.

This chain links TRBV7-8 with TRBJ2-7; 9 bases fit TRBD2. This CDR3 is built from 19 residues. Germline V gives CDR1 SGHVS, CDR2 FQNEAQ. V dropped 1 base and J dropped 0; count of bases not matched to a gene: 13. The CDR3 is CASSLEGGFGAGGSYEQYF. Here the CDR3 DNA reads TGTGCCAGCAGCTTAGAAGGTGGGTTTGGAGCGGGAGGCTCCTACGAGCAGTACTTC.

This clone was counted between two and nine times. The chain links TRBV6-6 to TRBJ1-1, with TRBD1 identical over 8 bases. This CDR3 comprises 12 residues. V dropped 5 bases and J dropped 4; count of bases not matched to a gene: 0. Germline CDR1 is MNHNY and CDR2 is SVGAGI (reference sequence). The CDR3 DNA sequence: TGTGCCAGCAGTGGGACAGGCACTGAAGCTTTCTTT. Its protein is CASSGTGTEAFF.

The J gene is TRBJ2-3, the V gene TRBV11-3; 9 positions agree with TRBD2. The CDR3 length is 18 residues. Germline assignment: CDR1 SGHNT and CDR2 YENEEA. With 4 bases clipped from V and 4 bases from J, the junction kept 15 bases outside the gene matches. The CDR3 nucleotides read TGTGCCAGCAGCTACCCCCCGTATAGCGGGAGTCGGGCAGATACGCAGTATTTT. It encodes CASSYPPYSGSRADTQYF.

The V call is TRBV10-3, the J call TRBJ2-4; 7 bases agree with TRBD2. V lost 0 bases to trimming and J lost 1 base; unmatched junction nucleotides: 6. This CDR3 contains 17 residues. CDR1 is ENHRY and CDR2 is SYGVKD in the germline V gene. The CDR3 here is CAISESGGVGAKNIQYF. DNA for the CDR3: TGTGCCATCAGTGAGTCTGGGGGGGTGGGGGCCAAAAACATTCAGTACTTC.

The rearrangement joins TRBV7-6 to TRBJ2-7; TRBD1 is a possible D gene (6 bases). V dropped 4 bases and J dropped 2 bases, with 12 bases sitting between them. Germline V CDR1 and CDR2: SGHVS, FNYEAQ. The CDR3 loop spans 14 amino acids. CDR3 bases: TGTGCCAGCAGCTCAAGACAGGAGACCTACGAGCAGTACTTC. Translation gives CASSSRQETYEQYF.